The 3 T cell receptor beta chains in this list originate from one sample, sequenced in a study of regulatory T cells in long-lasting Graves disease. Libraries of TCR beta came from iRepertoire HTBI primers plus Arm-PCR of CDR3 regions. MiXCR was run by TCRdb on the multiplex PCR reads, yielding one entry per CDR3 protein. The sample yields approximately 490,000 distinct CDR3 sequences, about 17% seen once. Time point described: newly diagnosed GD, antithyroid drugs for less than 3 months. Generation of the TCR library employed RNA extracted from PBMCs. These data are also associated with another study on T cells in Graves' hyperthyroidism and ophthalmopathy.

The material sequenced was peripheral blood mononuclear cells (PBMCs), taken at new diagnosis, from a patient treated with antithyroid drugs. The receptors stem from a man aged 40-49 years with Graves disease.

V gene TRBV12-3 or TRBV12-4 combines with J gene TRBJ1-1; maybe TRBD1 (6 bases). The CDR3 has 15 residues. This chain's CDR3 is CASTLTGSSNTEAFF. The CDR3, as DNA: TGTGCAAGTACGTTGACAGGATCGTCGAACACTGAAGCTTTCTTT.

The chain couples TRBV29-1 to TRBJ1-5; 7 bases agree with TRBD1. CDR3 length: 13 residues. Germline loops: CDR1 SQVTM, CDR2 ANQGSEA. Trimming removed 4 bases from V and 5 bases from J; junction bases left unmatched: 5. CDR3 in amino acids: CSVGFQGDQPQHF. The CDR3 DNA reads TGCAGCGTTGGGTTCCAGGGGGATCAGCCCCAGCATTTT.

The rearrangement links TRBV11-2 to TRBJ2-7; 8 bases line up with TRBD2. The V and J ends lost 5 bases and 0 bases, in that order; junction bases with no gene match: 6. CDR3 size: 15 residues. From germline, CDR1 is SGHAT and CDR2 FQNNGV. CDR3 sequence (DNA): TGTGCCAGCAGCCCCTCAGCGGGAGTCTCCTACGAGCAGTACTTC. It codes for CASSPSAGVSYEQYF.